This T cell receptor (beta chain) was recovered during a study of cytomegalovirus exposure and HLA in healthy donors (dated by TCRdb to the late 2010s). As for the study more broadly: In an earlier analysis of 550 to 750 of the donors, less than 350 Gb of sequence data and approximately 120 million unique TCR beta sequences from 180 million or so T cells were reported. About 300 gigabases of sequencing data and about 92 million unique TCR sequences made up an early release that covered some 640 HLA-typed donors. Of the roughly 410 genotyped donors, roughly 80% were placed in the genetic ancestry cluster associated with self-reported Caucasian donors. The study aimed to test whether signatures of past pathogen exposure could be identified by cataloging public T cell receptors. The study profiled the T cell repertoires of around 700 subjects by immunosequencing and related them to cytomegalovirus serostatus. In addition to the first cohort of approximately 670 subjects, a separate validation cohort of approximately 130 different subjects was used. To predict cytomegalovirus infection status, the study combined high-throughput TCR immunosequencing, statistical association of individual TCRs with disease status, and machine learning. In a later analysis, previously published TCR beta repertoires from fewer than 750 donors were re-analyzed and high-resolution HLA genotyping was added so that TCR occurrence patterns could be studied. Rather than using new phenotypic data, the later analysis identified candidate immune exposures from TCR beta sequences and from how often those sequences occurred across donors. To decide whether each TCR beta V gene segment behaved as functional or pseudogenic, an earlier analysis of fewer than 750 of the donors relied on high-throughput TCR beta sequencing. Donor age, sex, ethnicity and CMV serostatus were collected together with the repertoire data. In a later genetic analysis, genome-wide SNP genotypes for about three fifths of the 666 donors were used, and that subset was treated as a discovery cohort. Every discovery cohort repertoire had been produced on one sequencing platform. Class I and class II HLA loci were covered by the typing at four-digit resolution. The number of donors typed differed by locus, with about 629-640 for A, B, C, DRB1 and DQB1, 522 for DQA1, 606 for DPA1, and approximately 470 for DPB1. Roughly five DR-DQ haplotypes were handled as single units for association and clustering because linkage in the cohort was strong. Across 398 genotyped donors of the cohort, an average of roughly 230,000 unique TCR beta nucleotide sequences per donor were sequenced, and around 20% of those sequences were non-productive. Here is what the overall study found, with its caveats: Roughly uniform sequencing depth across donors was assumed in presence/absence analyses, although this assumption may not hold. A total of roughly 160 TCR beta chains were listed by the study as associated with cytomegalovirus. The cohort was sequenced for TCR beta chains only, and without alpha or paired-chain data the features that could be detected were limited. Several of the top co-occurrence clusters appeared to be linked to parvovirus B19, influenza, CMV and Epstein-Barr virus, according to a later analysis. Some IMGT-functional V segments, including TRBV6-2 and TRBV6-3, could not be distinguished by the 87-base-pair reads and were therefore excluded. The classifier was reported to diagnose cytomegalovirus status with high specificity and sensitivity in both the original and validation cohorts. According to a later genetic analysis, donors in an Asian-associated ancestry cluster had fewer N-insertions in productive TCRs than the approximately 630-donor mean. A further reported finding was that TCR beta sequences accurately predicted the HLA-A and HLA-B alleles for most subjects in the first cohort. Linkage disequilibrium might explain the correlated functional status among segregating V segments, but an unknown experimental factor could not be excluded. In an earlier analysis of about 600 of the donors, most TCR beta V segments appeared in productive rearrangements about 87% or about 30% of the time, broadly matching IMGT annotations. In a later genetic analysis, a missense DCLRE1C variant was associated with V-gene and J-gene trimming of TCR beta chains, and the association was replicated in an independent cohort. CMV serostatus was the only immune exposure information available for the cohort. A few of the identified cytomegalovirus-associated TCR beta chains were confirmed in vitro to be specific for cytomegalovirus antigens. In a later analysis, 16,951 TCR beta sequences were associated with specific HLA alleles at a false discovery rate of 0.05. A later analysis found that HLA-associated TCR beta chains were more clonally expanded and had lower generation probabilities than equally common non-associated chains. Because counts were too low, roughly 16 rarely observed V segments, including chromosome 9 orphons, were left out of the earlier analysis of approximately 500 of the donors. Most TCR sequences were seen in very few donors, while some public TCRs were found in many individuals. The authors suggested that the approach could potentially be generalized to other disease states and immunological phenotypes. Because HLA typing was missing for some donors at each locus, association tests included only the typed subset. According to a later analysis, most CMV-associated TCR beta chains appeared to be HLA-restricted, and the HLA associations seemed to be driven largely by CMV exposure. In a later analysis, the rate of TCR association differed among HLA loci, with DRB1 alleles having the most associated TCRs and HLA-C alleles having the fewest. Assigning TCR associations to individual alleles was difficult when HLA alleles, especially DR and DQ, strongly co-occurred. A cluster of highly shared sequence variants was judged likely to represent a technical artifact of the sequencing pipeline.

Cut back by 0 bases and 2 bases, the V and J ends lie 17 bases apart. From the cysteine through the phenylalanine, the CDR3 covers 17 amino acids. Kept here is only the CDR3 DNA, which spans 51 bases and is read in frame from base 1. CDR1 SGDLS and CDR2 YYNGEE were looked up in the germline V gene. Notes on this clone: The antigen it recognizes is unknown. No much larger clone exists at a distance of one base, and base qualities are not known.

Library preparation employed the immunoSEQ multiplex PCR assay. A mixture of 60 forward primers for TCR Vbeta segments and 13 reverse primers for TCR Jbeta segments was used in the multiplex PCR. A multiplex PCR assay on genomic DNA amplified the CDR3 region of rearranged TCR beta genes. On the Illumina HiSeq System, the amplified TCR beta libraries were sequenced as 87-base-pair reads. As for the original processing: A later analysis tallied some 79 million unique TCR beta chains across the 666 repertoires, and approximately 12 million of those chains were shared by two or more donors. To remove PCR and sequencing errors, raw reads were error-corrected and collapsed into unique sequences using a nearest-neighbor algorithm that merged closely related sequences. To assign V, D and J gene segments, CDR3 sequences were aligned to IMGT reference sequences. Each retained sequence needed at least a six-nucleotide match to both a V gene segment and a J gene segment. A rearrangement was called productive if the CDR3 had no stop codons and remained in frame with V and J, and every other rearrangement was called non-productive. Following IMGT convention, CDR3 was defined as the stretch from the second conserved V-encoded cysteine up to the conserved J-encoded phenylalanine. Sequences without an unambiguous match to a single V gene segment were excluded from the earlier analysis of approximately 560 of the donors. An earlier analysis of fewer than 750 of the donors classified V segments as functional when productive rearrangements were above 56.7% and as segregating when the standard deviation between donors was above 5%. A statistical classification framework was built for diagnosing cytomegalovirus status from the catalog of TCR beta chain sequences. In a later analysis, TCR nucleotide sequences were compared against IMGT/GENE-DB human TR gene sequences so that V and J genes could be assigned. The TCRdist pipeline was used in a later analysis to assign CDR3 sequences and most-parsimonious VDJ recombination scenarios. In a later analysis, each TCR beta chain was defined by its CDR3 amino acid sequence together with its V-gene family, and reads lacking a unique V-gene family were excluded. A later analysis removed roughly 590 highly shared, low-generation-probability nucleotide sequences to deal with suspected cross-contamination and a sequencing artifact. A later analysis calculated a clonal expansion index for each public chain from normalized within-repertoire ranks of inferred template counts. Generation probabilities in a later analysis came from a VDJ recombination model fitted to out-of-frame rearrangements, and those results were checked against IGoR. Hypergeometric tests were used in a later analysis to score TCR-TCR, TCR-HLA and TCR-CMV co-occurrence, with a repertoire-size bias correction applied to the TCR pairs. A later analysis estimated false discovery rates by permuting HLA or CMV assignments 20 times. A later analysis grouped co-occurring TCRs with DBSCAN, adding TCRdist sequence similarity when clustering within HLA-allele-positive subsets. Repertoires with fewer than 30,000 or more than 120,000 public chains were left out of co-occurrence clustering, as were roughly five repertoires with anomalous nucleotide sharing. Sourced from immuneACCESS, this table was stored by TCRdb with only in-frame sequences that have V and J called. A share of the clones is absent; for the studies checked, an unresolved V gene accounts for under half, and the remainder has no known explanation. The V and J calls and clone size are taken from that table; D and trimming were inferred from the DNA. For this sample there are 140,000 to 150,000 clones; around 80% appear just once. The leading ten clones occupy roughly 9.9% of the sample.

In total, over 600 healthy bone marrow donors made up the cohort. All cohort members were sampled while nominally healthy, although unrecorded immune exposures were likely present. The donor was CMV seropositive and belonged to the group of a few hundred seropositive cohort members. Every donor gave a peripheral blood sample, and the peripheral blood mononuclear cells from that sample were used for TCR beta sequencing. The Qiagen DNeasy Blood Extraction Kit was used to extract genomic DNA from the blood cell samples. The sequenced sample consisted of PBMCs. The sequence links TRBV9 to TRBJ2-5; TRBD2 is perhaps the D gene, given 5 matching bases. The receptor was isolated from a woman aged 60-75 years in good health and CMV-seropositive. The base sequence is TGTGCCAGCAGCGTAGCGGCTAGCTTCGGGGAACAAGAGACCCAGTACTTC. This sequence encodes CASSVAASFGEQETQYF.